The 19 T cell receptor beta chains given below trace back to one sample, sequenced in a study of blood T cell repertoires in COVID-19. Produced via immunoSEQ multiplex PCR; TCRdb's table is partial and in-frame only. The sample shows 74,000 or so clones, roughly 89% of them seen only once. Sequencing input: peripheral blood. These receptors all come from a man aged 50 or older with active COVID-19.

This chain joins TRBV7-2 and TRBJ1-2; the D gene is possibly TRBD1 (6 bases). The germline CDR1 and CDR2 sequences are SGHTA and FQGNSA. The V end lost 5 bases, the J end lost 4 bases, and 14 bases lay between the germline ends. This CDR3 contains 14 residues. The CDR3 DNA reads TGTGCCAGCAGCCCCCAGACAGGCCTCTATGGCTACACCTTC. Its protein product is CASSPQTGLYGYTF.

The chain links TRBV7-2 to TRBJ2-7; 9 nucleotides match TRBD1. Trimming at V came to 1 base and at J to 4 bases, leaving 5 bases not matched to a gene. Germline assignment: CDR1 SGHTA and CDR2 FQGNSA. CDR3 size: 15 residues. This CDR3 reads CASSLGDRDLYEQYF. The CDR3 DNA reads as TGTGCCAGCAGCTTAGGGGACAGGGATCTTTACGAGCAGTACTTC.

This sequence joins TRBV6-5 and TRBJ1-2; D is possibly TRBD1 (6 bases). Germline loops: CDR1 MNHEY, CDR2 SVGAGI. V lost 5 bases, J lost 2 bases, and 9 bases lay in between. There are 13 residues in the CDR3. This CDR3 is CASSHRENYGYTF. Here the CDR3 DNA reads TGTGCCAGCAGTCACAGGGAGAACTATGGCTACACCTTC.

The chain is built from TRBV5-4 and TRBJ2-7; 10 nucleotides match TRBD1. The V and J ends lost 0 bases and 4 bases, in that order; junction bases with no gene match: 1. The CDR3 runs to 14 residues. Germline V gives CDR1 SGHNT, CDR2 YYREEE (reference sequence). The CDR3 is CASSLGQGAYEQYF. The CDR3, as DNA: TGTGCCAGCAGCTTGGGACAGGGGGCGTACGAGCAGTACTTC.

This clone appeared once. The chain is built from TRBV10-3 and TRBJ1-4; D gene unclear. CDR3 length: 18 residues. With 2 bases removed from V and 6 bases from J, the gap between germline ends came to 22 bases. Looked up from germline, CDR1 is ENHRY and CDR2 is SYGVKD. CDR3 amino acids: CAISEGRMSAAGDEKLFF. The CDR3 bases are TGTGCCATCAGTGAGGGGAGGATGAGCGCAGCGGGAGATGAAAAACTGTTTTTT.

This clone was recorded once. The rearrangement joins TRBV29-1 to TRBJ1-1; the D is unclear. Germline-derived CDR1 and CDR2 are SQVTM and ANQGSEA. V shed 7 bases and J shed 0 bases, with 12 bases lying between them. This CDR3 contains 13 residues. CDR3 residues: CSAVGLLNTEAFF. CDR3 nucleotides: TGCAGCGCCGTAGGACTTTTGAACACTGAAGCTTTCTTT.

The chain couples TRBV3-1 (or the pseudogene TRBV3-2) to TRBJ2-7; weak D call: TRBD2 (6 bases). Trimming took 0 bases from V and 7 from J, leaving 13 bases between them. The length of the CDR3 is 14 residues. In germline, CDR1 is LGHDT, CDR2 YNNKEL (reference sequence). CDR3 sequence: CASSQDSRAGEQYF. The CDR3 DNA reads as TGTGCCAGCAGCCAAGATTCGAGGGCGGGGGAGCAGTACTTC.

V usage is TRBV19 and J usage is TRBJ2-3; TRBD2 matches 8 bases. V shed 0 bases and J 10 bases; nucleotides not matched to a gene: 12. The CDR3 extends over 16 amino acids. The germline V gene has CDR1 LNHDA and CDR2 SQIVND (reference sequence). CDR3 protein: CASSIEWRGAESAQYF. CDR3 nucleotide sequence: TGTGCCAGTAGTATAGAATGGCGGGGGGCCGAGAGTGCGCAGTATTTT.

This chain uses TRBV6-5 with TRBJ2-7; 7 positions agree with TRBD1. Germline V gives CDR1 MNHEY, CDR2 SVGAGI. The CDR3 has 15 residues. V shed 0 bases, J shed 3 bases, and the junction held 5 bases outside the gene matches. The CDR3 protein is CASSYSYRGVYEQYF. The CDR3 DNA reads as TGTGCCAGCAGTTACTCTTACAGGGGAGTCTACGAGCAGTACTTC.

CDR3 nucleotides: TGTGCCAGCAGCTTGATGTTCAGCTTGGGCCCCTACGAGCAGTACTTC. It specifies CASSLMFSLGPYEQYF. The genes are TRBV5-6 and TRBJ2-7; no definite D call. V lost 1 base to trimming and J lost 2 bases, with 16 bases between them. Germline CDR1 SGHDT, CDR2 YYEEEE. This CDR3 is 16 amino acids long. Drawing the rest from reference TRBV5-6 and TRBJ2-7, the complete variable domain is DAGVTQSPTHLIKTRGQQVTLRCSPKSGHDTVSWYQQALGQGPQFIFQYYEEEERQRGNFPDRFSGHQFPNYSSELNVNALLLGDSALYLCASSLMFSLGPYEQYFGPGTRLTVT.

The CDR3 is CASSPNKNSGANVLTF. DNA for the CDR3: TGCGCCAGCAGCCCAAACAAGAACTCTGGGGCCAACGTCCTGACTTTC. V is TRBV5-1 and J is TRBJ2-6; D is unclear. Trimming took 4 bases from V and 0 from J, leaving 11 bases between them. The CDR3 length is 16 residues. Germline assignment: CDR1 SGHRS and CDR2 YFSETQ.

The chain uses TRBV12-3 or TRBV12-4 and TRBJ1-1; no firm D call. The CDR3 sequence is 13 residues long. Trimming took off 1 base at V and 6 bases at J, with 9 bases between the two ends. CDR3 sequence reads: CASSLGGVAEAFF. CDR3 DNA: TGTGCCAGCAGTTTAGGAGGCGTAGCTGAAGCTTTCTTT.

The V and J genes are TRBV7-2 and TRBJ2-3; D remains unclear. Germline CDR1 reads SGHTA; CDR2 reads FQGNSA. The CDR3 sequence is 13 residues long. V shed 3 bases and J shed 1 base, with 5 bases lying between them. The CDR3, as DNA: TGTGCCAGCAGCTTTACAGGCACAGATACGCAGTATTTT. It yields the protein CASSFTGTDTQYF.

V and J are TRBV5-1 and TRBJ2-2, with D possibly being TRBD2 (5 bases). CDR1 and CDR2 (germline): SGHRS, YFSETQ. Between the trimmed V and J ends, which lost 4 bases and 5 bases, there was a span of 12 bases. The CDR3 sequence is 14 residues long. CDR3 residues: CASSIKPGTGELFF. CDR3 in DNA: TGCGCCAGCAGCATCAAACCGGGAACCGGGGAGCTGTTTTTT.

V and J are TRBV7-3 and TRBJ2-1; 8 nucleotides match TRBD1. Losses at the gene ends were 8 bases for V and 5 bases for J; bases not matched to a gene: 11. The V gene's germline CDR1 is SGHTA and CDR2 FQGTGA. This CDR3 spans 15 amino acids. The CDR3 reads CASSWTGLVDNEQFF. For the CDR3, the DNA is TGTGCCAGCTCCTGGACAGGGCTGGTGGACAATGAGCAGTTCTTC.

The rearrangement uses TRBV5-1 and TRBJ1-6; TRBD1 matches 9 bases. After removal of 2 bases from V and 7 bases from J, the junction contained 4 bases not matched to a gene. This CDR3 contains 15 residues. CDR1 is SGHRS and CDR2 is YFSETQ in the germline V gene. CDR3 protein: CASSLWTGENSPLHF. The CDR3 DNA follows: TGCGCCAGCAGCTTATGGACAGGGGAAAATTCACCCCTCCACTTT.

V is TRBV5-1 and J is TRBJ2-2; 8 nucleotides align to TRBD1. V lost 5 bases to trimming and J lost 1 base; unmatched junction nucleotides: 7. This CDR3 spans 16 amino acids. Per germline, CDR1 SGHRS and CDR2 YFSETQ. The CDR3, as DNA: TGCGCCAGCAGAGTGATGACAGGGGAGAACACCGGGGAGCTGTTTTTT. This gives the protein CASRVMTGENTGELFF. Based on the CDR3 plus reference TRBV5-1 and TRBJ2-2, the full variable domain is KAGVTQTPRYLIKTRGQQVTLSCSPISGHRSVSWYQQTPGQGLQFLFEYFSETQRNKGNFPGRFSGRQFSNSRSEMNVSTLELGDSALYLCASRVMTGENTGELFFGEGSRLTVL.

The rearrangement uses TRBV13 and TRBJ2-1; tentatively, D is TRBD1 (6 bases). Germline V gene sequence: CDR1 PRHDT, CDR2 FYEKMQ (reference sequence). CDR3 length: 15 residues. Trimming cost V 1 base and J 13 bases, with 20 bases left between them. CDR3 protein: CASSLEGPTGTPQFF. Written as DNA, the CDR3 is TGTGCCAGCAGCTTAGAAGGACCAACAGGGACCCCCCAGTTCTTC.

The chain is built from TRBV18 and TRBJ2-3; 9 bases match TRBD1. CDR3 length: 15 residues. Germline CDR1 KGHSH, CDR2 LQKENI. V dropped 6 bases and J dropped 5; count of bases not matched to a gene: 9. For the CDR3, the DNA is TGTGCCAGCTCCCGACGGGACAGGGATGGAGATACGCAGTATTTT. It specifies CASSRRDRDGDTQYF.